What follows describes a single T cell receptor beta chain. Its antigen is as yet unknown. The germline V gene encodes CDR1 MDHEN and CDR2 SYDVKM. The CDR3 totals 13 residues. The V gene lost 3 bases and the J gene lost 7 bases, with 9 bases spanning the gap. TCRdb's copy holds only in-frame clones and misses some; the assay was immunoSEQ multiplex PCR. The data show more than 1 million clones, about 84% seen once. The data stem from a study of shared clonotypes between healthy human individuals. Study-wide points: Only blood was sampled; tissue repertoires likely differ.

The source material was memory CD4+ T cells from PBMCs. The sample's subset: CD45RA-negative fraction. The TCR sequence derives from a man aged 18 to 35 in good health. Some clones in this sample may be carry-over from other donors' samples. This chain uses TRBV28 with TRBJ2-2; D not resolved. In DNA form, the CDR3 reads TGTGCCAGCAGTTTGGAAACCCGCGGGGAGCTGTTTTTT. Translated: CASSLETRGELFF.